The 9 T cell receptor beta chains in this list originate from one sample, sequenced in a study of CD8 T cells in Susac syndrome. With random hexamers, reverse transcription was performed on about 0.5 to 1 ug of RNA. Each CDR3 protein is one row after TCRdb ran MiXCR on the immunoSEQ multiplex PCR reads. There are roughly 190,000 distinct CDR3 sequences in the sample; over 85% occur only once, and 0.1% lies in the top ten. Sequenced sample: CD4+ T cells from PBMCs. These receptors were taken from a human donor in good health.

The V call is TRBV7-2, the J call TRBJ2-1, with a tentative D call TRBD2 (5 bases). Germline lookup yields CDR1 SGHTA and CDR2 FQGNSA. This CDR3 is 15 amino acids long. V was pared by 2 bases and J by 5 bases, with 13 bases between. The CDR3 protein is CASSLRPAGHNEQFF. CDR3 bases: TGTGCCAGCAGCTTAAGGCCGGCGGGCCACAATGAGCAGTTCTTC.

The chain couples TRBV2 to TRBJ1-1, with D possibly TRBD1 on 6 matching bases. The CDR3 consists of 14 residues. V lost 0 bases and J lost 6, with 11 bases in between. Germline-derived CDR1 and CDR2 are SNHLY and FYNNEI. The CDR3 here is CASSEALGGSEAFF. CDR3 bases: TGTGCCAGCAGTGAAGCGCTGGGGGGCTCTGAAGCTTTCTTT.

This chain uses TRBV15 with TRBJ2-2; D is uncertain. V was cut by 8 bases and J by 0 bases, with 10 bases left in between. This CDR3 comprises 14 residues. Per the germline V gene, CDR1 is LNHNV and CDR2 is YYDKDF (reference sequence). CDR3 nucleotide sequence: TGTGCCACCGGAACAGCCGCGAACACCGGGGAGCTGTTTTTT. Protein: CATGTAANTGELFF.

The chain uses TRBV7-8 and TRBJ2-1; the D gene is possibly TRBD2 (6 bases). Deletions cut 7 bases from V and 4 bases from J, with 14 bases between. The CDR3 contains 14 residues. The V gene's germline CDR1 is SGHVS and CDR2 FQNEAQ. The CDR3 region is CASTYSGGYNEQFF. In nucleotides, the CDR3 is TGTGCCAGCACCTACTCCGGAGGGTACAATGAGCAGTTCTTC.

The CDR3 DNA is TGTGCCAGCAGCCGAGGTGGGGGGGGTGACACTGAAGCTTTCTTT. Translated, it gives CASSRGGGGDTEAFF. The J gene is TRBJ1-1, the V gene TRBV7-2, with a tentative D call TRBD1 (5 bases). V was cut by 5 bases and J by 3 bases, with 16 bases left in between. The CDR3 consists of 15 residues. CDR1 and CDR2 from the germline V gene are SGHTA and FQGNSA.

This chain uses TRBV20-1 with TRBJ1-5, with D perhaps matching TRBD1 (6 bases). Germline loops: CDR1 DFQATT, CDR2 SNEGSKA (reference sequence). Trimming removed 1 base at V and 5 bases at J, with 12 bases between. This CDR3 is built from 14 residues. In DNA form, the CDR3 reads TGCAGTGCTAGAGTAGGGGGTGCATATCAGCCCCAGCATTTT. Translation gives CSARVGGAYQPQHF.

The genes are TRBV5-1 and TRBJ2-3; D not certain. The CDR3 covers 16 residues. The germline gives CDR1 SGHRS, CDR2 YFSETQ. Trimming removed 0 bases from V and 0 bases from J, with 11 bases in between. As DNA, the CDR3 is TGCGCCAGCAGCTTGGGGCTATTCAGAAGCACAGATACGCAGTATTTT. Translating it yields CASSLGLFRSTDTQYF.

CDR3 nucleotide sequence: TGCGCCAGCCGGACCACGGATACTGAAGCTTTCTTT. Translated, it gives CASRTTDTEAFF. This chain uses TRBV23-1 with TRBJ1-1; D is ambiguous. TRBV23-1 is identified as an open reading frame with a role that is uncertain. V was pared by 8 bases and J by 5 bases, with 12 bases between. The CDR3 is 12 residues long.

This clonotype was seen only a few times. The chain uses TRBV5-1 and TRBJ2-3, with D perhaps matching TRBD2 (6 bases). Germline assignment: CDR1 SGHRS and CDR2 YFSETQ. The CDR3 is 15 amino acids. V shed 1 base and J shed 3 bases, with 12 bases lying between them. CDR3: CASSLLASATDTQYF. The CDR3 DNA is TGCGCCAGCAGCTTGTTGGCTAGCGCTACAGATACGCAGTATTTT.